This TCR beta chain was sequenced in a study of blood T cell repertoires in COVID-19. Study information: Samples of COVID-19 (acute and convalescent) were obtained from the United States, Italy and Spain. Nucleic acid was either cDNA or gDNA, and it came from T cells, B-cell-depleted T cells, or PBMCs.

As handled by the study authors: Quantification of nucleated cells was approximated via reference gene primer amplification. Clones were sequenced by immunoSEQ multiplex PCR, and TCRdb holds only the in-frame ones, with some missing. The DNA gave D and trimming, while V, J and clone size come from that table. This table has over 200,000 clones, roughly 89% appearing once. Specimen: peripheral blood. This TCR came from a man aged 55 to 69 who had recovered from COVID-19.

In DNA, the CDR3 is TGTGCCAGCAGCGGTAAAGCGGGAGTGAAATTAAATGAGCAGTTCTTC. It is translated as CASSGKAGVKLNEQFF. The chain couples TRBV3-1 (or the pseudogene TRBV3-2) to TRBJ2-1, with 8 bases aligning to TRBD2. Germline CDR1 and CDR2: LGHDT and YNNKEL (reference sequence). With 5 bases clipped from V and 7 bases from J, the junction kept 13 bases outside the gene matches. The CDR3 loop spans 16 amino acids.